Detailed here is one T cell receptor beta chain. Germline-derived CDR1 and CDR2 are SGHTA and FQGTGA. V was shortened by 0 bases and J by 3 bases, with 15 bases between the two germline ends. This CDR3 spans 17 amino acids. This specimen comes from a study of blood T cell repertoires in COVID-19. Study-level background: The United States, Italy and Spain provided the acute and convalescent COVID-19 samples. T cells, B-cell-depleted T cells, or PBMCs supplied cDNA or gDNA.

Sequencing was performed with immunoSEQ multiplex PCR; in TCRdb, only in-frame clones are kept and a portion is missing. The sample includes some 260,000 clones, around 90% of them seen just once. The V gene is TRBV7-3, the J gene TRBJ2-1; tentative D call: TRBD2 (7 bases). Sample: peripheral blood. The source is a woman in her 30s with acute or convalescent COVID-19. The CDR3 DNA is TGTGCCAGCAGCTTAACTTCGGGGGGCGGGAGCTACAATGAGCAGTTCTTC. It is translated as CASSLTSGGGSYNEQFF.